This entry lists 17 T cell receptor beta chains sequenced from one sample in a study of cytomegalovirus exposure and HLA in healthy donors. Vbeta (60) and Jbeta (13) primers were used in the PCR. The table came from immunoSEQ multiplex PCR; TCRdb's copy has only in-frame clones and leaves some out. This table holds 160,000 or so clones, 70% to 80% found once. Input material: PBMCs. Receptors were obtained from a woman aged 40 to 50 in good health and CMV-seronegative.

This chain joins TRBV11-2 and TRBJ2-2; 9 bases align to TRBD2. There are 15 residues in the CDR3. The V and J ends lost 3 bases and 5 bases, in that order; junction bases with no gene match: 4. Germline CDR1 and CDR2: SGHAT and FQNNGV. CDR3 region: CASSFLAGRTGELFF. As DNA, the CDR3 is TGTGCCAGCAGCTTCCTAGCGGGAAGGACCGGGGAGCTGTTTTTT.

The V gene is TRBV11-3, the J gene TRBJ2-5, with unresolved D. CDR3 length: 13 residues. The germline V gene encodes CDR1 SGHNT and CDR2 YENEEA. V lost 4 bases, J lost 2 bases, and 8 bases lay in between. Here the CDR3 reads CASSSSGQETQYF. The CDR3, as DNA: TGTGCCAGCAGCTCATCAGGACAAGAGACCCAGTACTTC.

The CDR3 DNA follows: TGTGCCAGCAGCCCTGACAGGGCGAGGGAAAACTACGAGCAGTACTTC. It encodes CASSPDRARENYEQYF. The chain uses TRBV5-6 and TRBJ2-5, with 7 bases identical to TRBD1. The J call could be wrong; TRBJ2-7 is a better fit for the DNA end. This CDR3 contains 16 residues. In germline, CDR1 is SGHDT, CDR2 YYEEEE.

The chain employs TRBV27 and TRBJ2-2, with 9 bases fitting TRBD2. V lost 4 bases to trimming and J lost 6 bases; unmatched junction nucleotides: 6. From germline, CDR1 is MNHEY and CDR2 SMNVEV (reference sequence). The CDR3 contains 15 residues. The CDR3 protein is CASSSLAGVPGELFF. Here the CDR3 DNA reads TGTGCCAGCAGTTCGTTAGCGGGAGTGCCCGGGGAGCTGTTTTTT.

This rearrangement joins TRBV9 to TRBJ2-4, with 9 bases aligning to TRBD1. The trim removed 3 bases at V and 8 bases at J, leaving 3 bases unmatched. Germline V gene sequence: CDR1 SGDLS, CDR2 YYNGEE. CDR3 size: 13 residues. The CDR3 sequence: CASSATGGHIQYF. As DNA, the CDR3 is TGTGCCAGCAGCGCGACAGGGGGGCACATTCAGTACTTC.

The chain uses TRBV18 and TRBJ1-1, with unresolved D. V lost 0 bases, J lost 3 bases, and 5 bases lay in between. Germline lookup yields CDR1 KGHSH and CDR2 LQKENI. The CDR3 contains 13 residues. CDR3 protein: CASSPPSDTEAFF. Here the CDR3 DNA reads TGTGCCAGCTCACCACCGTCCGACACTGAAGCTTTCTTT.

CDR3 region: CASRAGTGGGQPQHF. In nucleotides, the CDR3 is TGTGCCAGCAGGGCCGGGACAGGGGGAGGTCAGCCCCAGCATTTT. This chain uses TRBV2 with TRBJ1-5; 11 nucleotides align to TRBD1. After removal of 6 bases from V and 6 bases from J, the junction contained 7 bases not matched to a gene. The CDR3 has 15 residues. Germline CDR1 is SNHLY and CDR2 is FYNNEI.

The chain couples TRBV5-5 to TRBJ2-2; TRBD1 matches at 7 bases. The V gene's germline CDR1 is SGHKS and CDR2 YYEKEE (reference sequence). The CDR3 consists of 15 residues. The junction had 11 bases not matched to a gene; V was cut back by 6 bases and J by 6 bases. DNA of the CDR3: TGTGCCAGCACCCCACAGGGGAATATTGCCGGGGAGCTGTTTTTT. Protein: CASTPQGNIAGELFF.

CDR3 DNA sequence: TGTGCCACCAGCAGAGGACAGGGGGGGTTCGGAGAGACCCAGTACTTC. It yields the protein CATSRGQGGFGETQYF. V is TRBV15 and J is TRBJ2-5; the match to TRBD1 covers 9 bases. Germline loops: CDR1 LNHNV, CDR2 YYDKDF (reference sequence). CDR3 length equals 16 residues. Trimming cost V 1 base and J 4 bases; bases outside gene matches: 7. Filled out from reference TRBV15 and TRBJ2-5, the complete variable domain reads DAMVIQNPRYQVTQFGKPVTLSCSQTLNHNVMYWYQQKSSQAPKLLFHYYDKDFNNEADTPDNFQSRRPNTSFCFLDIRSPGLGDTAMYLCATSRGQGGFGETQYFGPGTRLLVL.

The V gene is TRBV28, the J gene TRBJ2-7; D perhaps matches TRBD2 (5 bases). Between the trimmed V and J ends, which lost 6 bases and 0 bases, there was a span of 15 bases. Per germline, CDR1 MDHEN and CDR2 SYDVKM. The CDR3 spans 15 residues. CDR3 sequence: CASRTPTGSSYEQYF. The CDR3 DNA is TGTGCCAGCAGGACCCCGACGGGGTCCTCCTACGAGCAGTACTTC.

This clone was recorded once. The chain has TRBV5-1 and TRBJ2-7; 9 positions match TRBD1. The germline CDR1 and CDR2 sequences are SGHRS and YFSETQ. CDR3 length equals 14 residues. The junction had 8 bases not matched to a gene; V was cut back by 4 bases and J by 6 bases. The CDR3 bases are TGCGCCAGCAGCCTTCCGGGACAGGGAGTCGAGCAGTACTTC. Protein sequence: CASSLPGQGVEQYF. Variable domain in full (rest from reference TRBV5-1 and TRBJ2-7): KAGVTQTPRYLIKTRGQQVTLSCSPISGHRSVSWYQQTPGQGLQFLFEYFSETQRNKGNFPGRFSGRQFSNSRSEMNVSTLELGDSALYLCASSLPGQGVEQYFGPGTRLTVT.

As concerns this clone: The same CDR3 is also encoded by other DNA sequences in this sample. The chain joins TRBV5-1 to TRBJ2-3; D might be TRBD2 (5 bases). CDR1 and CDR2 (germline): SGHRS, YFSETQ. V gave up 0 bases and J gave up 1 base, with 9 bases separating them. The CDR3 is 15 residues long. The CDR3 DNA sequence: TGCGCCAGCAGCTTGGGAGGGCAGGGCACAGATACGCAGTATTTT. Its translation: CASSLGGQGTDTQYF.

This clone was seen a few times. This sequence joins TRBV5-4 and TRBJ2-3; perhaps TRBD2 as D (6 bases). The CDR3 has 15 amino acids. From germline, CDR1 is SGHNT and CDR2 YYREEE (reference sequence). V was shortened by 1 base and J by 1 base, with 10 bases between the two germline ends. The CDR3 DNA sequence: TGTGCCAGCAGCTTGCGGGACTCGCGCACAGATACGCAGTATTTT. Translation: CASSLRDSRTDTQYF.

The chain uses TRBV7-3 and TRBJ1-1; 9 positions match TRBD1. CDR3 length: 14 amino acids. The V gene end was trimmed by 5 bases and the J gene end by 2 bases; junction bases not matched to a gene: 3. Germline lookup yields CDR1 SGHTA and CDR2 FQGTGA. DNA for the CDR3: TGTGCCAGCAGCGTGACAGGGGGTAACACTGAAGCTTTCTTT. This gives the protein CASSVTGGNTEAFF.

The V and J genes are TRBV6-1 and TRBJ2-1; 7 bases align to TRBD1. This CDR3 comprises 14 residues. Losses at the gene ends were 5 bases for V and 9 bases for J; bases not matched to a gene: 10. The germline V gene encodes CDR1 MNHNS and CDR2 SASEGT. The CDR3 protein is CASSHSSQGSEQFF. Here the CDR3 DNA reads TGTGCCAGCAGTCACTCGTCACAGGGGAGTGAGCAGTTCTTC.

The chain is built from TRBV5-5 and TRBJ2-5, with TRBD1 identical over 7 bases. Germline V gene lookup returns CDR1 SGHKS and CDR2 YYEKEE (reference sequence). This CDR3 region has 15 residues. J was trimmed by 4 bases and V by 0 bases; bases with no gene match: 6. Here the CDR3 reads CASSLGSGGPETQYF. The CDR3 nucleotides are TGTGCCAGCAGCTTGGGCTCAGGGGGACCAGAGACCCAGTACTTC.

As for this clone: This sample includes further DNA sequences coding for the same CDR3. The gene calls are TRBV6-1 and TRBJ1-2; 9 bases are shared with TRBD1. V gave up 6 bases and J gave up 0 bases; unmatched junction bases: 5. This CDR3 region has 15 residues. Germline CDR1 and CDR2: MNHNS and SASEGT. The CDR3 DNA follows: TGTGCCAGCAGAACGGGACAGGGAGCTAACTATGGCTACACCTTC. It is translated as CASRTGQGANYGYTF.